These 14 T cell receptor beta chains share one sample of origin, sequenced in a study of control samples from healthy donors and cancer patients (TCRdb year 2020). Library prep was done by the immunoSEQ multiplex PCR assay. The source is immuneACCESS, and TCRdb retained only in-frame sequences with V and J called. Part of the clones is not carried over; for the studies checked, unresolved V genes explain less than half of this, and the remainder is unexplained. For this sample the table gives 150,000 to 200,000 clones, of which more than 85% were detected only once. The biggest ten clones account for around 2% of the sample. The sequenced sample was blood. These receptors all stem from a woman between 40 and 50 years old in good health.

The chain carries TRBV5-1 and TRBJ2-7; the D is unclear. The CDR3 is 12 amino acids. Germline assignment: CDR1 SGHRS and CDR2 YFSETQ. Trimming took off 3 bases at V and 6 bases at J, with 10 bases between the two ends. The DNA for the CDR3 is TGCGCCAGCAGCTCAGATTTGGGCGAGCAGTACTTC. The encoded protein is CASSSDLGEQYF.

The chain combines TRBV10-3 with TRBJ2-3; 8 bases fit TRBD2. Trimming at V came to 7 bases and at J to 2 bases, leaving 5 bases not matched to a gene. Germline values: CDR1 ENHRY, CDR2 SYGVKD. This CDR3 has 14 residues. CDR3 protein: CAITPGLDTDTQYF. The CDR3 DNA follows: TGTGCCATCACCCCGGGACTAGACACAGATACGCAGTATTTT.

The count of this clone is one. The J gene is TRBJ2-2, the V gene TRBV5-1; TRBD2 aligns across 8 bases. Unmatched junction bases numbered 16, after V lost 4 bases and J lost 5 bases. Looked up from germline, CDR1 is SGHRS and CDR2 is YFSETQ. CDR3 size: 18 residues. CDR3 sequence (DNA): TGCGCCAGCAGCCCGGCGCGAGCGGGGGAGAGTGTTACCGGGGAGCTGTTTTTT. Its translation: CASSPARAGESVTGELFF. The full variable domain, in which reference TRBV5-1 and TRBJ2-2 provide the parts outside the CDR3, is KAGVTQTPRYLIKTRGQQVTLSCSPISGHRSVSWYQQTPGQGLQFLFEYFSETQRNKGNFPGRFSGRQFSNSRSEMNVSTLELGDSALYLCASSPARAGESVTGELFFGEGSRLTVL.

V is TRBV6-5 and J is TRBJ2-2; D is undetermined. V lost 8 bases and J lost 4, with 8 bases in between. From germline, CDR1 is MNHEY and CDR2 SVGAGI. This CDR3 has 12 residues. The CDR3 DNA follows: TGTGCCAGCGTACGCGGCACCGGGGAGCTGTTTTTT. Protein: CASVRGTGELFF.

The rearrangement joins TRBV5-1 to TRBJ2-5; 11 nucleotides align to TRBD2. With 4 bases clipped from V and 6 bases from J, the junction kept 8 bases outside the gene matches. In germline, CDR1 is SGHRS, CDR2 YFSETQ. This CDR3 has 15 residues. The CDR3 loop reads CASSPTGLAEKTQYF. The CDR3, as DNA: TGCGCCAGCAGCCCAACGGGACTAGCGGAAAAGACCCAGTACTTC.

This clone was found a few times. V is TRBV6-5 and J is TRBJ1-4; 9 bases match TRBD1. After removal of 5 bases from V and 8 bases from J, the junction contained 9 bases not matched to a gene. The CDR3 spans 15 residues. Germline V gene sequence: CDR1 MNHEY, CDR2 SVGAGI. This chain's CDR3 is CASSPGTGFREKLFF. CDR3 coding DNA: TGTGCCAGCAGTCCAGGGACAGGGTTTCGGGAAAAACTGTTTTTT.

The chain carries TRBV5-6 and TRBJ1-5; D call uncertain. Trimming removed 1 base from V and 0 bases from J, with 8 bases in between. In germline, CDR1 is SGHDT, CDR2 YYEEEE. The CDR3 runs to 15 residues. The CDR3 sequence: CASSLNGYSNQPQHF. The CDR3 DNA is TGTGCCAGCAGCTTGAATGGGTATAGCAATCAGCCCCAGCATTTT. Looking up the rest from reference TRBV5-6 and TRBJ1-5 gives the full variable domain: DAGVTQSPTHLIKTRGQQVTLRCSPKSGHDTVSWYQQALGQGPQFIFQYYEEEERQRGNFPDRFSGHQFPNYSSELNVNALLLGDSALYLCASSLNGYSNQPQHFGDGTRLSIL.

The chain links TRBV4-1 to TRBJ2-2; 11 bases are a match to TRBD1. The CDR3 totals 18 residues. CDR1 is MGHRA, CDR2 YSYEKL, per germline. Germline trimming cut 3 bases from V and 5 bases from J; bases unmatched to any gene: 11. The CDR3 DNA reads as TGCGCCAGCAGCCAGGATGCCACCGGGACAGGGGGGACCGGGGAGCTGTTTTTT. It encodes CASSQDATGTGGTGELFF.

V is TRBV13 and J is TRBJ1-4; unclear D gene. The V gene lost 0 bases and the J gene lost 7 bases, with 9 bases spanning the gap. The CDR3 has 14 residues. Germline V gene lookup returns CDR1 PRHDT and CDR2 FYEKMQ (reference sequence). The CDR3, as DNA: TGTGCCAGCAGCTTAGGGGGAACGGGTGAAAAACTGTTTTTT. Residues: CASSLGGTGEKLFF.

J is TRBJ2-2 and V is TRBV11-2; 7 bases align to TRBD2. Germline lookup yields CDR1 SGHAT and CDR2 FQNNGV. The J segment lost 4 bases and the V segment lost 4 bases, leaving 6 bases of the junction unmatched. The CDR3 length is 15 residues. CDR3 DNA: TGTGCCAGCAGCTCCCTAGCGGCGAGCACCGGGGAGCTGTTTTTT. Its protein product is CASSSLAASTGELFF.

The chain couples TRBV6-1 to TRBJ1-2, with 7 bases lining up with TRBD1. Germline trimming cut 2 bases from V and 0 bases from J; bases unmatched to any gene: 6. Germline lookup yields CDR1 MNHNS and CDR2 SASEGT. This CDR3 region has 16 residues. The CDR3 nucleotides read TGTGCCAGCAGTGAATTTGCAGGGGGGACTAACTATGGCTACACCTTC. Its protein is CASSEFAGGTNYGYTF.

The chain employs TRBV2 and TRBJ1-3; tentatively, D is TRBD1 (6 bases). The CDR3 extends over 15 amino acids. Germline V gene data show CDR1 as SNHLY and CDR2 as FYNNEI. V shed 5 bases and J shed 4 bases, with 15 bases lying between them. CDR3 sequence: CASSLSRQEGNTIYF. In nucleotides, the CDR3 is TGTGCCAGCAGTCTCAGTCGACAGGAGGGAAACACCATATATTTT.

The rearrangement links TRBV6-1 to TRBJ2-7, with D uncertain. CDR1 is MNHNS and CDR2 is SASEGT in the germline V gene. V was shortened by 3 bases and J by 3 bases, with 6 bases between the two germline ends. This CDR3 region has 12 residues. The CDR3 DNA is TGTGCCAGCAGTGAGCTCTACTACGAGCAGTACTTC. Its protein is CASSELYYEQYF.

The chain recombines TRBV14 with TRBJ1-1; maybe TRBD1 (5 bases). V gave up 1 base and J gave up 2 bases, with 17 bases separating them. CDR3 length: 17 amino acids. Germline CDR1 reads SGHDN; CDR2 reads FVKESK. CDR3 nucleotide sequence: TGTGCCAGCAGCCAAGTTGACGGGACCCCTGGAAACACTGAAGCTTTCTTT. The encoded protein is CASSQVDGTPGNTEAFF.